This T cell receptor (beta chain) is drawn from a study of OX40 agonist ivuxolimab in advanced cancers. For the study at large: The patients received agonistic anti-OX40 (CD134) antibody ivuxolimab.

TCRdb's copy holds only in-frame clones and misses some; the assay was immunoSEQ multiplex PCR. The sample yields 25,000 to 35,000 clones, approximately 88% seen once. The CDR3 sequence is 14 residues long. The ends were cut back, 6 bases at V and 0 bases at J, with 12 bases in the middle. Germline CDR1 is MNHEY and CDR2 is SMNVEV (reference sequence). Sequencing was performed on CD4+ or CD8+ T cells sorted from blood, taken in a trial of the OX40 agonist ivuxolimab. The chain has TRBV27 and TRBJ2-7, with a weak D call TRBD1 (6 bases). This receptor was taken from an adult with an advanced solid tumor such as melanoma, head and neck, liver or kidney cancer. The CDR3 coding sequence is TGTGCCAGCAGCCAGGACAGTCTCTCCTACGAGCAGTACTTC. This translates into CASSQDSLSYEQYF.